This T cell receptor (beta chain) was obtained from a study of T cell responses to AZD1222 COVID-19 vaccine. The CDR3 contains 17 residues. V lost 4 bases to trimming and J lost 5 bases; unmatched junction nucleotides: 16. Germline-derived CDR1 and CDR2 are MGHRA and YSYEKL. Method: immunoSEQ multiplex PCR; TCRdb's copy keeps in-frame clones and lacks some. This table holds some 69,000 clones, roughly 80% found once. With respect to this clone: What it recognizes is unknown.

Study conclusions and caveats: Clonal diversity may have been underestimated in mostly white British donors.

Pooled together were second doses at about 4 or about 12 weeks. The chain couples TRBV4-1 to TRBJ1-1; the match to TRBD1 covers 7 bases. The sequence derives from an adult who received the AZD1222 COVID-19 vaccine. The source was peripheral blood, collected 28 days after the second AZD1222 dose. The CDR3 sequence is CASSPVGRRQGRTEAFF. CDR3 DNA sequence: TGCGCCAGCAGCCCAGTCGGACGAAGACAGGGCAGGACTGAAGCTTTCTTT.